This T cell receptor (beta chain) is from a study of T cell responses to AZD1222 COVID-19 vaccine. Note on this clone: No antigen is known for it.

Study outcomes and limitations: Possibly, clonal diversity was underestimated; donors were largely white British and included more females.

Method: immunoSEQ multiplex PCR; TCRdb's copy keeps in-frame clones and lacks some. The profile shows roughly 77,000 clones, over 75% of them singletons. V shed 1 base and J shed 6 bases, with 9 bases lying between them. The CDR3 loop spans 14 amino acids. Germline values: CDR1 SGHDN, CDR2 FVKESK. The clonotype was recovered from an adult in good health. The material sequenced was peripheral blood, taken on day 0 of MenACWY control vaccination. The rearrangement links TRBV14 to TRBJ2-2; D not resolved. The CDR3 protein is CASSQGSWAGELFF. DNA of the CDR3: TGTGCCAGCAGCCAAGGGTCTTGGGCCGGGGAGCTGTTTTTT.